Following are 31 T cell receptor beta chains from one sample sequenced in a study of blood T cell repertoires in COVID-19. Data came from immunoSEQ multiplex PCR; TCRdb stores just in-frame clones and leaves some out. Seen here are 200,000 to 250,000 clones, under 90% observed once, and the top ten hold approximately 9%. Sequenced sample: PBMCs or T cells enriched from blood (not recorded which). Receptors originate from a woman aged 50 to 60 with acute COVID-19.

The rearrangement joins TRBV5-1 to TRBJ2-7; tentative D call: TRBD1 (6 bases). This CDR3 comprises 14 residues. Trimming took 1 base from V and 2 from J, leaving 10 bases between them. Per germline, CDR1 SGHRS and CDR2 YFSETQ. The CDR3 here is CASSLQGPPYEQYF. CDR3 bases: TGCGCCAGCAGCTTGCAGGGGCCCCCCTACGAGCAGTACTTC.

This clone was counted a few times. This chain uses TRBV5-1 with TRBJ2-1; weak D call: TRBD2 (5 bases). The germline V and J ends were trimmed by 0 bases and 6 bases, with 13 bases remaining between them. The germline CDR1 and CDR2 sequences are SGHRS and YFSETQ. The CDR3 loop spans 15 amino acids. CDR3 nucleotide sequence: TGCGCCAGCAGCTTGGATCCGCGGGTCCCCAATGAGCAGTTCTTC. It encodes CASSLDPRVPNEQFF.

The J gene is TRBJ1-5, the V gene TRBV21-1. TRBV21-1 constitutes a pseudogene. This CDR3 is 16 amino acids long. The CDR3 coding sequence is TGTGCCAGCAGCAAAGTACGGAGGGATAGCAATCAGCCCCAGCATTTT. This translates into CASSKVRRDSNQPQHF.

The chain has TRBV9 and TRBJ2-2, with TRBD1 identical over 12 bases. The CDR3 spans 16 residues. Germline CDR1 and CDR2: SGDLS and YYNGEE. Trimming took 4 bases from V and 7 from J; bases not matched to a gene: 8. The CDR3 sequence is CASSKGQGAIDGELFF. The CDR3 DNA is TGTGCCAGCAGCAAGGGACAGGGGGCAATTGACGGGGAGCTGTTTTTT.

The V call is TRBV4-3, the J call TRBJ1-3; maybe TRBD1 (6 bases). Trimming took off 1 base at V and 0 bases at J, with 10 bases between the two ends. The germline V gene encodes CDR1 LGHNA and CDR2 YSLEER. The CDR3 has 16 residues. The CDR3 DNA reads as TGCGCCAGCAGCCAAGCCTTGACAGGCTCTGGAAACACCATATATTTT. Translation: CASSQALTGSGNTIYF.

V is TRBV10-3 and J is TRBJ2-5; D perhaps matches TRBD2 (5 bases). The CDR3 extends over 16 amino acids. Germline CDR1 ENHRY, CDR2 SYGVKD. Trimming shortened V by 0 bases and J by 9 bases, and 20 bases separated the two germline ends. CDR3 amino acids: CAISESPRAELEAQYF. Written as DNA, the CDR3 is TGTGCCATCAGTGAGTCGCCGCGGGCAGAGTTGGAGGCCCAGTACTTC.

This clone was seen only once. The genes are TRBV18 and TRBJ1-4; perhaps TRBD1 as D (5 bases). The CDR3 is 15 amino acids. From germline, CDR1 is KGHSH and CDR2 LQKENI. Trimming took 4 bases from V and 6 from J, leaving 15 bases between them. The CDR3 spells CASSRQGNAYEKLFF. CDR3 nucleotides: TGTGCCAGCTCACGTCAGGGAAACGCGTATGAAAAACTGTTTTTT. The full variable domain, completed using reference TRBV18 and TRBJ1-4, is NAGVMQNPRHLVRRRGQEARLRCSPMKGHSHVYWYRQLPEEGLKFMVYLQKENIIDESGMPKERFSAEFPKEGPSILRIQQVVRGDSAAYFCASSRQGNAYEKLFFGSGTQLSVL.

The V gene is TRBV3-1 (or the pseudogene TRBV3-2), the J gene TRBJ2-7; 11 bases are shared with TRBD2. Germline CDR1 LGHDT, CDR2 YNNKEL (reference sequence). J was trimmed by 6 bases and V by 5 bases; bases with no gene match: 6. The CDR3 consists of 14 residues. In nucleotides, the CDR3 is TGTGCCAGCAGCTACACTAGCGGGAGTGGCGAGCAGTACTTC. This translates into CASSYTSGSGEQYF.

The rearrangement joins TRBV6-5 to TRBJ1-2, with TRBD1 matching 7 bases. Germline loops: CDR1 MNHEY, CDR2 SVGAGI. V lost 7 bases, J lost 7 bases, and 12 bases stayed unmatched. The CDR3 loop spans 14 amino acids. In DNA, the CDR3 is TGTGCCAGCACCCAGGGGGTTCTACTATCTGGCTACACCTTC. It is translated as CASTQGVLLSGYTF.

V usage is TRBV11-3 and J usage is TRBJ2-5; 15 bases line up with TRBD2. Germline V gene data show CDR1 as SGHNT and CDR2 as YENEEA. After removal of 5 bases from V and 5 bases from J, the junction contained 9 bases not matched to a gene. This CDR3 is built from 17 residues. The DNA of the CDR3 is TGTGCCAGCAGCCCATGGACTAGCGGGGGGGGAGGTGAGACCCAGTACTTC. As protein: CASSPWTSGGGGETQYF.

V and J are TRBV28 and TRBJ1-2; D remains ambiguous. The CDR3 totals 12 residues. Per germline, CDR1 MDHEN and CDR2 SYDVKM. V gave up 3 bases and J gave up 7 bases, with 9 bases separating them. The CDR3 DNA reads TGTGCCAGCAGTTTGGCCGGGAGTGGCTACACCTTC. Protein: CASSLAGSGYTF.

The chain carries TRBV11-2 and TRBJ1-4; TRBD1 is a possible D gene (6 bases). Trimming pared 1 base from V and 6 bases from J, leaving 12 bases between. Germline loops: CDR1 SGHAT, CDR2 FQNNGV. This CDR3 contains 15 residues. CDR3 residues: CASSLGEGGHEKLFF. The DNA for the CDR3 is TGTGCCAGCAGCTTAGGGGAGGGGGGACATGAAAAACTGTTTTTT.

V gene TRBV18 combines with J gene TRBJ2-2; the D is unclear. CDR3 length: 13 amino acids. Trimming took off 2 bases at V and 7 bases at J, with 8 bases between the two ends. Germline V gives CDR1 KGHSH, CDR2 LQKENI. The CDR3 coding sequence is TGTGCCAGCTCACCAAAGACTGGCGGGGAGCTGTTTTTT. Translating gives CASSPKTGGELFF.

CDR3 in DNA: TGTGCCAGCAGCCCTCGGACTAGTAGGGGGGAGACCCAGTACTTC. Its translation is CASSPRTSRGETQYF. The J gene is TRBJ2-5, the V gene TRBV14, with D possibly matching TRBD2 (7 bases). V was shortened by 4 bases and J by 5 bases, with 17 bases between the two germline ends. The CDR3 contains 15 residues. Per the germline V gene, CDR1 is SGHDN and CDR2 is FVKESK.

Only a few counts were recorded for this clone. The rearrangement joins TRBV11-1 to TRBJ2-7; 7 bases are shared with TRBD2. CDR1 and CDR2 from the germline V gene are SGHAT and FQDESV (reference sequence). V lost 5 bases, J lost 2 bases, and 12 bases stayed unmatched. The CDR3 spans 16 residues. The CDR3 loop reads CASSLVGGVQAYEQYF. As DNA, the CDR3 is TGTGCCAGCAGCCTCGTGGGGGGGGTCCAAGCCTACGAGCAGTACTTC.

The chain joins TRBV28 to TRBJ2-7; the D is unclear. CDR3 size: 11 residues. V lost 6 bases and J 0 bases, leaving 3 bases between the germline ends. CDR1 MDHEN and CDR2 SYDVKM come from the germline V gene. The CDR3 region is CASSHSYEQYF. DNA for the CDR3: TGTGCCAGCAGCCACTCCTACGAGCAGTACTTC.

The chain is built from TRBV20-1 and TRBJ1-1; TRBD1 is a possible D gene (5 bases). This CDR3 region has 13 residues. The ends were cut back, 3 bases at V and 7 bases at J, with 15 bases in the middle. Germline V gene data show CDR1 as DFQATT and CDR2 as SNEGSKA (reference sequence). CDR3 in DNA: TGCAGTGCTAGTCCGGGGGAGGTGGTTGAAGCTTTCTTT. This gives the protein CSASPGEVVEAFF.

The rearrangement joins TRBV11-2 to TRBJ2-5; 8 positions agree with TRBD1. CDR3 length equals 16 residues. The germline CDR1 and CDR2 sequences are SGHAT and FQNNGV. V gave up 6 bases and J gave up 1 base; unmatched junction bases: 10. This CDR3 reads CASRRTGLGPQETQYF. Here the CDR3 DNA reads TGTGCCAGCAGAAGGACAGGGCTGGGCCCCCAAGAGACCCAGTACTTC.

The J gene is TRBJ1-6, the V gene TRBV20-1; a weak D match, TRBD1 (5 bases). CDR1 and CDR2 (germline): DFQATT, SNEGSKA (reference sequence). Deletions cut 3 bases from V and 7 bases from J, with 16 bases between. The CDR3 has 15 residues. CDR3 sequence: CSASQGSRPNSPLHF. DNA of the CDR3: TGCAGTGCTAGTCAGGGCTCACGCCCCAATTCACCCCTCCACTTT.

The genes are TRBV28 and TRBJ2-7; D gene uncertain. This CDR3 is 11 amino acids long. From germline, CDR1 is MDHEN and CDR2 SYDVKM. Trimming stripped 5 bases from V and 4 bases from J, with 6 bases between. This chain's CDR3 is CASSVYYEQYF. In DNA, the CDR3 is TGTGCCAGCAGTGTTTATTACGAGCAGTACTTC.

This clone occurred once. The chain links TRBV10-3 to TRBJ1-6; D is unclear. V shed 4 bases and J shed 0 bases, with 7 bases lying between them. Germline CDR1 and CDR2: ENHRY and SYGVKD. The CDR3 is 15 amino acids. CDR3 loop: CAISASLSYNSPLHF. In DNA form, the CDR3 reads TGTGCCATCAGTGCCTCCCTCTCCTATAATTCACCCCTCCACTTT.

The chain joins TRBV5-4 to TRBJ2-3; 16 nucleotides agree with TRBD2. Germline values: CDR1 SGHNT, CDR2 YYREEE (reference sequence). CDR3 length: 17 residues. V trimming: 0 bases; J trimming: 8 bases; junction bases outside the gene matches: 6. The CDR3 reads CASSLGGLAGGPGTQYF. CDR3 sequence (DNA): TGTGCCAGCAGCTTGGGGGGACTAGCGGGAGGGCCTGGTACGCAGTATTTT.

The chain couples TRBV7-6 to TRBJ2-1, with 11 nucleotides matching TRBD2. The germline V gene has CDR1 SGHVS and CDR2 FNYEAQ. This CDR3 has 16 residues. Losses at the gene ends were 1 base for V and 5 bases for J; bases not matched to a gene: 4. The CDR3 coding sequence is TGTGCCAGCAGCTTAGGCTTAGCGGGAGGGCACAATGAGCAGTTCTTC. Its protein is CASSLGLAGGHNEQFF.

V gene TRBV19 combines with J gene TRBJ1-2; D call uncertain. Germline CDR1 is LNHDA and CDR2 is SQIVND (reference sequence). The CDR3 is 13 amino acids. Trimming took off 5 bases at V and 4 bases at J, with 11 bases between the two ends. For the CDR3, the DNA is TGTGCCAGTAGTGGAGGCAGAACCTATGGCTACACCTTC. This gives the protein CASSGGRTYGYTF.

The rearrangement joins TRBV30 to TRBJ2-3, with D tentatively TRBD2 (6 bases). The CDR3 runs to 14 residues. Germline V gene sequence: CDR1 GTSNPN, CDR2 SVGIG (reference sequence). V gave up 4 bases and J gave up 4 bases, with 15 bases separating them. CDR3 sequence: CAWTPASASDTQYF. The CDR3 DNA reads TGTGCCTGGACTCCGGCTAGCGCTTCAGATACGCAGTATTTT.

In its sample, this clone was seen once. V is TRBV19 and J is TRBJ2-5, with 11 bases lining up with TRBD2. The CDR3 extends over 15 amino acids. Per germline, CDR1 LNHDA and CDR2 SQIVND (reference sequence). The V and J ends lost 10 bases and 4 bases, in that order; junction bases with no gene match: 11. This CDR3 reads CATKFSGGAGETQYF. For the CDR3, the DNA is TGTGCCACGAAATTTAGCGGGGGGGCCGGAGAGACCCAGTACTTC.

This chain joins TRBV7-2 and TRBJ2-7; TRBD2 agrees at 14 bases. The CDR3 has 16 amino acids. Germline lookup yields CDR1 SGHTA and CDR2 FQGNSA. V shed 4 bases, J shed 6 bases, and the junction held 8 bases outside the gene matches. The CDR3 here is CASSSYGLAGGPEQYF. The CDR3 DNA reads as TGTGCCAGCAGCTCCTATGGACTAGCGGGAGGTCCCGAGCAGTACTTC. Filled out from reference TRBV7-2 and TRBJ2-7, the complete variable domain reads GAGVSQSPSNKVTEKGKDVELRCDPISGHTALYWYRQSLGQGLEFLIYFQGNSAPDKSGLPSDRFSAERTGGSVSTLTIQRTQQEDSAVYLCASSSYGLAGGPEQYFGPGTRLTVT.

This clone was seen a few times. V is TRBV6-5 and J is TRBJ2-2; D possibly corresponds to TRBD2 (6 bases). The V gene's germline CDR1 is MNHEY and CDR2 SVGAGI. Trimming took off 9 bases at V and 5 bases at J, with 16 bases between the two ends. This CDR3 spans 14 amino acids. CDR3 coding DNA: TGTGCCAGTACCACTAGCTATAAAACCGGGGAGCTGTTTTTT. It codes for CASTTSYKTGELFF.

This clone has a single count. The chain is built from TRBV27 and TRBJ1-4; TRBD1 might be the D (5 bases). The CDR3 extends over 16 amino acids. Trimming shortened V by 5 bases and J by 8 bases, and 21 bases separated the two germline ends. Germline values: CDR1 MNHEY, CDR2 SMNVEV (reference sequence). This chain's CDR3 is CASSTLQSGYEEKLFF. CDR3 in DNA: TGTGCCAGCAGTACGCTACAATCAGGGTATGAAGAAAAACTGTTTTTT.

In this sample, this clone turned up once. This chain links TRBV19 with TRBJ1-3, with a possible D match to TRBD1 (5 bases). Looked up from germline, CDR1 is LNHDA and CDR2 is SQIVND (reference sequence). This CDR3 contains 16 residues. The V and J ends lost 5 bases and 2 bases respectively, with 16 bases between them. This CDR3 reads CASSLRQRGTGNTIYF. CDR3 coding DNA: TGTGCCAGTAGTCTGCGCCAAAGGGGAACTGGAAACACCATATATTTT.

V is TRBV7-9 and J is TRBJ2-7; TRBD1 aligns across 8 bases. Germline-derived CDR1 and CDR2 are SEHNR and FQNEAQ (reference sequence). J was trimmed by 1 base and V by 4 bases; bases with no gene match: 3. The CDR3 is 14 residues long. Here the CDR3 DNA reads TGTGCCAGCAGCTGGACAGGGCATTCCTACGAGCAGTACTTC. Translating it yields CASSWTGHSYEQYF. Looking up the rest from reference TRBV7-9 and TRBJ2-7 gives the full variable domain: DTGVSQNPRHKITKRGQNVTFRCDPISEHNRLYWYRQTLGQGPEFLTYFQNEAQLEKSRLLSDRFSAERPKGSFSTLEIQRTEQGDSAMYLCASSWTGHSYEQYFGPGTRLTVT.